Following are 31 T cell receptor beta chains from one sample sequenced in a study of follicular helper T cells after annual influenza vaccination (dated by TCRdb to 2016 to 2017). The sample's time point label, in plain terms: 2014-2015 season, 7 days after vaccination. Receptors were amplified or captured by the immunoSEQ multiplex PCR assay. Held by TCRdb, this immuneACCESS table contains in-frame sequences only and omits some clones. Under half of the omission traces to an unresolved V gene where checked; the cause of the rest is unknown. The sample records about 9,600 clones, under 85% of which are singletons. The ten top clones hold about 0.76% of the sample. This specimen was CXCR5- memory CD4+ T cells sorted from blood, taken 7 days after influenza vaccination. The cell subset or site label for this specimen denotes: CXCR5- memory CD4 T cells. The receptors were sampled from an adult who received the influenza vaccine.

This sequence joins TRBV19 and TRBJ1-6; possible D gene TRBD1, 5 bases. Trimming took 3 bases from V and 3 from J, leaving 12 bases between them. The CDR3 spans 16 residues. The V gene's germline CDR1 is LNHDA and CDR2 SQIVND (reference sequence). The CDR3 reads CASSIGGANYNSPLHF. For the CDR3, the DNA is TGTGCCAGTAGTATTGGAGGGGCGAACTATAATTCACCCCTCCACTTT.

The chain couples TRBV4-3 to TRBJ1-5, with D perhaps TRBD1 (6 bases). The CDR3 runs 17 residues. Looked up from germline, CDR1 is LGHNA and CDR2 is YSLEER. V lost 4 bases, J lost 1 base, and 17 bases lay in between. The CDR3 nucleotides read TGCGCCAGCAGCCCCTCCGCCGGGGGCGGGAGCAATCAGCCCCAGCATTTT. Protein product: CASSPSAGGGSNQPQHF.

The rearrangement joins TRBV28 to TRBJ1-2; the match to TRBD1 covers 8 bases. The V segment lost 8 bases and the J segment 0 bases; nucleotides outside the gene matches: 11. Germline V gene sequence: CDR1 MDHEN, CDR2 SYDVKM. CDR3 length equals 16 residues. This chain's CDR3 is CASGQGAEGANYGYTF. The CDR3 DNA reads as TGTGCCAGCGGTCAGGGGGCGGAAGGAGCTAACTATGGCTACACCTTC.

The V gene is TRBV7-9, the J gene TRBJ2-3; TRBD1 agrees at 8 bases. The CDR3 is 16 residues long. CDR1 and CDR2 (germline): SEHNR, FQNEAQ (reference sequence). V was clipped by 5 bases and J by 6 bases; unmatched bases: 13. CDR3 bases: TGTGCCAGCAGCCCCTGGACAGGGAGAGTGTGGGATACGCAGTATTTT. Protein product: CASSPWTGRVWDTQYF.

The rearrangement links TRBV4-2 to TRBJ2-5, with a weak D call TRBD2 (5 bases). The V gene's germline CDR1 is LGHNA and CDR2 YNFKEQ. The germline V and J ends were trimmed by 1 base and 4 bases, with 13 bases remaining between them. The CDR3 loop spans 15 amino acids. CDR3: CASSQAIQAGETQYF. The CDR3 nucleotides are TGTGCCAGCAGCCAAGCCATTCAGGCGGGAGAGACCCAGTACTTC.

The chain is built from TRBV5-6 and TRBJ1-1, with D possibly TRBD1 on 5 matching bases. The CDR3 is 14 amino acids. V lost 4 bases and J 7 bases, leaving 17 bases between the germline ends. Germline V gives CDR1 SGHDT, CDR2 YYEEEE. The CDR3 loop reads CASSLGLSGGEAFF. For the CDR3, the DNA is TGTGCCAGCAGCCTGGGACTCTCCGGTGGTGAAGCTTTCTTT.

This clone was seen a handful of times. The gene calls are TRBV6-5 and TRBJ1-1; D perhaps matches TRBD1 (6 bases). Trimming left V 6 bases short and J 5 bases short, with 13 bases between. The germline V gene encodes CDR1 MNHEY and CDR2 SVGAGI. This CDR3 comprises 13 residues. The CDR3 DNA follows: TGTGCCAGCAGCTCGATGACAGGAACTGAAGCTTTCTTT. Protein product: CASSSMTGTEAFF.

This chain joins TRBV5-1 and TRBJ2-3; 9 bases agree with TRBD2. Germline CDR1 reads SGHRS; CDR2 reads YFSETQ. With V trimmed by 3 bases and J by 4 bases, 9 bases remained unmatched. This CDR3 contains 16 residues. The CDR3: CASSSSSSGSPDTQYF. The CDR3 region has the DNA TGCGCCAGCAGCTCCTCTAGTAGCGGGAGCCCAGATACGCAGTATTTT.

This rearrangement joins TRBV6-1 to TRBJ1-5; a possible D gene is TRBD1 (6 bases). Between the trimmed V and J ends, which lost 1 base and 6 bases, there was a span of 16 bases. Germline assignment: CDR1 MNHNS and CDR2 SASEGT. The CDR3 is 16 residues long. CDR3 loop: CASSEVRVGGGQPQHF. CDR3 bases: TGTGCCAGCAGTGAAGTACGGGTGGGGGGCGGTCAGCCCCAGCATTTT.

This sequence joins TRBV7-2 and TRBJ1-1; 9 bases fit TRBD1. This CDR3 comprises 14 residues. Germline V lookup: CDR1 SGHTA, CDR2 FQGNSA. With 0 bases clipped from V and 12 bases from J, the junction kept 8 bases outside the gene matches. CDR3 protein: CASSLALEGQGPFF. DNA of the CDR3: TGTGCCAGCAGCTTAGCGCTTGAGGGACAGGGACCTTTCTTT.

The chain joins TRBV11-2 to TRBJ2-2; D possibly corresponds to TRBD1 (6 bases). V lost 1 base and J lost 3, with 15 bases in between. The CDR3 contains 17 residues. Germline V lookup: CDR1 SGHAT, CDR2 FQNNGV. CDR3: CASSLVGASRYTGELFF. DNA of the CDR3: TGTGCCAGCAGCTTAGTGGGGGCGAGCAGATACACCGGGGAGCTGTTTTTT. The complete variable domain, with remaining parts taken from reference TRBV11-2 and TRBJ2-2, reads EAGVAQSPRYKIIEKRQSVAFWCNPISGHATLYWYQQILGQGPKLLIQFQNNGVVDDSQLPKDRFSAERLKGVDSTLKIQPAKLEDSAVYLCASSLVGASRYTGELFFGEGSRLTVL.

The rearrangement uses TRBV15 and TRBJ2-1; 10 nucleotides line up with TRBD2. CDR3 size: 18 residues. CDR1 and CDR2 (germline): LNHNV, YYDKDF (reference sequence). V shed 3 bases and J 0 bases; nucleotides not matched to a gene: 8. The CDR3 here is CATSRARSGGFSYNEQFF. The CDR3 nucleotides read TGTGCCACCAGCAGGGCTCGTAGCGGGGGGTTCTCCTACAATGAGCAGTTCTTC.

V and J are TRBV7-2 and TRBJ2-5; 7 positions agree with TRBD2. The CDR3 sequence is 14 residues long. Germline CDR1 and CDR2: SGHTA and FQGNSA. The V gene end was trimmed by 0 bases and the J gene end by 5 bases; junction bases not matched to a gene: 3. The DNA for the CDR3 is TGTGCCAGCAGCTTAGCGGTCGGGGGGGAGACCCAGTACTTC. Amino acid sequence: CASSLAVGGETQYF.

The chain is built from TRBV23-1 and TRBJ1-2, with TRBD1 identical over 9 bases. TRBV23-1 falls under the ORF class, with uncertain function. The CDR3 runs 14 residues. J was trimmed by 5 bases and V by 4 bases; bases with no gene match: 5. The CDR3 here is CASSPRQGVYGYTF. The CDR3 nucleotides read TGCGCCAGCAGTCCCCGACAGGGGGTGTATGGCTACACCTTC.

The chain combines TRBV11-2 with TRBJ1-1; D unclear. CDR1 and CDR2 from the germline V gene are SGHAT and FQNNGV. V was cut by 4 bases and J by 10 bases, with 16 bases left in between. CDR3 length equals 13 residues. CDR3 DNA: TGTGCCAGCAGCTGGCTGTCTTCCGGTGGAGCTTTCTTT. As protein: CASSWLSSGGAFF.

This clone was seen just once. The rearrangement joins TRBV2 to TRBJ1-2; possible D gene TRBD1, 5 bases. Deletions cut 7 bases from V and 5 bases from J, with 20 bases between. CDR1 SNHLY and CDR2 FYNNEI come from the germline V gene. The CDR3 length is 15 residues. The CDR3 DNA is TGTGCCAGCAATTTGGACACGGGGGTTCGATATGGCTACACCTTC. Translation gives CASNLDTGVRYGYTF.

V usage is TRBV4-2 and J usage is TRBJ2-1, with 9 bases lining up with TRBD2. The CDR3 sequence is 16 residues long. The V and J ends lost 4 bases and 9 bases, in that order; junction bases with no gene match: 13. Germline-derived CDR1 and CDR2 are LGHNA and YNFKEQ. CDR3 DNA sequence: TGTGCCAGCAGCCTAAGCATGGCGGGGGGGCTGGTTGAGCAGTTCTTC. Translation: CASSLSMAGGLVEQFF.

The J gene is TRBJ2-5, the V gene TRBV6-6; maybe TRBD2 (6 bases). Looked up from germline, CDR1 is MNHNY and CDR2 is SVGAGI (reference sequence). The CDR3 is made up of 15 amino acids. V was clipped by 5 bases and J by 4 bases, with 17 bases between them. The CDR3 reads CASSRGRRGLETQYF. CDR3 sequence (DNA): TGTGCCAGCAGTCGCGGACGGAGGGGTTTAGAGACCCAGTACTTC.

The V gene is TRBV5-5, the J gene TRBJ2-7, with D perhaps matching TRBD1 or TRBD2 (5 bases each). This CDR3 region has 14 residues. Trimming stripped 3 bases from V and 6 bases from J, with 16 bases between. CDR1 SGHKS and CDR2 YYEKEE come from the germline V gene (reference sequence). CDR3 sequence: CASSSQGVPREQYF. DNA of the CDR3: TGTGCCAGCAGCTCCCAGGGAGTTCCTCGCGAGCAGTACTTC. Drawing the rest from reference TRBV5-5 and TRBJ2-7, the complete variable domain is DAGVTQSPTHLIKTRGQQVTLRCSPISGHKSVSWYQQVLGQGPQFIFQYYEKEERGRGNFPDRFSARQFPNYSSELNVNALLLGDSALYLCASSSQGVPREQYFGPGTRLTVT.

The CDR3 protein is CASSQDRHSEAFF. DNA for the CDR3: TGCGCCAGCAGCCAAGACCGACATTCTGAAGCTTTCTTT. The V gene is TRBV4-3, the J gene TRBJ1-1; D gene unclear. This CDR3 spans 13 amino acids. Germline V gene sequence: CDR1 LGHNA, CDR2 YSLEER. V lost 0 bases to trimming and J lost 6 bases, with 8 bases between them.

The rearrangement uses TRBV27 and TRBJ2-7; D is possibly TRBD1 or TRBD2 (6 bases each). The ends were cut back, 8 bases at V and 2 bases at J, with 13 bases in the middle. Per the germline V gene, CDR1 is MNHEY and CDR2 is SMNVEV (reference sequence). CDR3 length: 13 residues. In nucleotides, the CDR3 is TGTGCCAGCCTAGGGGGGACTCCCTACGAGCAGTACTTC. Translating gives CASLGGTPYEQYF.

This chain links TRBV27 with TRBJ1-5; TRBD1 aligns across 11 bases. Trimming removed 3 bases from V and 6 bases from J; junction bases left unmatched: 4. The CDR3 loop spans 15 amino acids. The germline V gene has CDR1 MNHEY and CDR2 SMNVEV (reference sequence). Here the CDR3 reads CASSLGGTGGQPQHF. The CDR3 coding sequence is TGTGCCAGCAGTTTGGGTGGGACAGGGGGTCAGCCCCAGCATTTT.

This sequence joins TRBV7-9 and TRBJ2-1; D remains unclear. Germline V gene lookup returns CDR1 SEHNR and CDR2 FQNEAQ (reference sequence). The CDR3 is 14 residues long. V shed 8 bases and J shed 6 bases, with 17 bases lying between them. The CDR3 DNA sequence: TGTGCCAGCGGCCCAGACCCTCGACGCAATGAGCAGTTCTTC. It is translated as CASGPDPRRNEQFF.

A single count supports this clone. J is TRBJ2-1 and V is TRBV7-2, with 9 bases lining up with TRBD2. Germline values: CDR1 SGHTA, CDR2 FQGNSA. V trimming: 8 bases; J trimming: 7 bases; junction bases outside the gene matches: 12. CDR3 length equals 15 residues. CDR3 region: CASGPVTSGLNEQFF. CDR3 DNA sequence: TGTGCCAGCGGCCCGGTCACTAGCGGGTTGAATGAGCAGTTCTTC.

V and J are TRBV29-1 and TRBJ1-2, with TRBD1 as a possible D gene (5 bases). CDR3 length equals 14 residues. Trimming removed 4 bases from V and 7 bases from J, with 19 bases in between. CDR1 and CDR2 from the germline V gene are SQVTM and ANQGSEA. The CDR3 bases are TGCAGCGTTGTGGAGGACATACAGCTGAGTGGCTACACCTTC. Its protein is CSVVEDIQLSGYTF. Supplemented by reference TRBV29-1 and TRBJ1-2, the full variable domain reads SAVISQKPSRDICQRGTSLTIQCQVDSQVTMMFWYRQQPGQSLTLIATANQGSEATYESGFVIDKFPISRPNLTFSTLTVSNMSPEDSSIYLCSVVEDIQLSGYTFGSGTRLTVV.

The rearrangement links TRBV7-5 to TRBJ2-5. TRBV7-5 is shown as a pseudogene. The CDR3 totals 16 residues. CDR3 coding DNA: TGTGCCAGAAGCGAAAGATGGGCTAGGGACCAAGAGACCCAGTACTTC. Its protein product is CARSERWARDQETQYF.

The chain carries TRBV11-3 and TRBJ2-3; 9 bases are a match to TRBD2. The V and J ends lost 6 bases and 3 bases, in that order; junction bases with no gene match: 10. The CDR3 totals 16 residues. Germline V CDR1 and CDR2: SGHNT, YENEEA. CDR3 in amino acids: CASSPSGNGVTDTQYF. CDR3 bases: TGTGCCAGCAGTCCTAGCGGGAACGGGGTTACAGATACGCAGTATTTT.

The V and J genes are TRBV6-5 and TRBJ2-5; unclear D gene. The CDR3 is 10 residues long. Germline CDR1 and CDR2: MNHEY and SVGAGI. Trimming pared 6 bases from V and 5 bases from J, leaving 4 bases between. CDR3 bases: TGTGCCAGCAGGCGGGAGACCCAGTACTTC. Protein: CASRRETQYF.

The chain combines TRBV6-6 with TRBJ1-1; the D is unclear. Germline-derived CDR1 and CDR2 are MNHNY and SVGAGI (reference sequence). With 0 bases removed from V and 7 bases from J, the gap between germline ends came to 12 bases. This CDR3 contains 14 residues. DNA for the CDR3: TGTGCCAGCAGTTACTCGGAGTTGCTTGGTGAAGCTTTCTTT. It codes for CASSYSELLGEAFF.

The chain employs TRBV5-1 and TRBJ2-7; 10 bases align to TRBD1. CDR3 length equals 14 residues. The V and J ends lost 4 bases and 5 bases, in that order; junction bases with no gene match: 6. The germline CDR1 and CDR2 sequences are SGHRS and YFSETQ. CDR3 amino acids: CASSRDRGSDEQYF. Written as DNA, the CDR3 is TGCGCCAGCAGCCGGGACAGGGGCTCGGACGAGCAGTACTTC. Full variable domain (remainder filled in from reference TRBV5-1 and TRBJ2-7): KAGVTQTPRYLIKTRGQQVTLSCSPISGHRSVSWYQQTPGQGLQFLFEYFSETQRNKGNFPGRFSGRQFSNSRSEMNVSTLELGDSALYLCASSRDRGSDEQYFGPGTRLTVT.

V usage is TRBV6-4 and J usage is TRBJ2-3, with 9 bases lining up with TRBD2. Germline CDR1 reads MRHNA; CDR2 reads SNTAGT. With V trimmed by 0 bases and J by 5 bases, 3 bases remained unmatched. This CDR3 contains 15 residues. The DNA for the CDR3 is TGTGCCAGCAGTGACTCCGCGGGGGGGAAAGATACGCAGTATTTT. This codes for CASSDSAGGKDTQYF.